This T cell receptor beta chain was identified during a study of PD-1 blockade in mismatch repair-deficient tumors (dated by TCRdb to 2015 to 2018). Study-wide context: Between September 2013 and 2016, approximately 90 consecutive patients with 12 mismatch repair-deficient cancer types, all previously treated and progressing, were enrolled in the trial. Tumor-associated T cell clones in the peripheral blood of patients responding to PD-1 blockade were tracked using deep sequencing of TCR CDR3 regions. General study outcomes and caveats: After pembrolizumab, tumor-resident clones, which were often undetectable in blood before treatment, expanded rapidly and then contracted, generally ahead of radiologic responses.

For each enrolled patient, mismatch repair deficiency was established using either polymerase chain reaction or immunohistochemistry. TCR sequencing was performed for a few patients who responded to pembrolizumab therapy. The phase II trial prospectively evaluated PD-1 blockade with pembrolizumab in advanced mismatch repair-deficient cancers, independent of tissue of origin. Serial peripheral blood T cell samples were collected before and at multiple times after starting PD-1 blockade. Blood sampling time points were reported as weeks after the first dose of pembrolizumab. Measured from the cysteine to the phenylalanine, the CDR3 is 14 residues long. CDR3 DNA only is kept here, 42 bases in frame from base 1. Trimming removed 6 bases from V and 2 bases from J; the gene matches leave 3 bases unexplained. From the germline V gene, CDR1 is SNHLY and CDR2 is FYNNEI. Library generation was performed with the immunoSEQ multiplex PCR assay. Entries here come from immuneACCESS through TCRdb and include only in-frame sequences with V and J called. Some clones fail to appear in such tables; in the studies checked, an unresolved V gene covers under half of the shortfall, and the cause of the remainder is unknown. Within this sample are 30,000 to 40,000 clones, with about 85% of them counted one time only. The top ten clones comprise 3.5% to 4% of the sample.

This clone was seen only once. Its antigen remains undetermined. No much larger clonotype is one base removed from it; base qualities were not supplied. The chain is assembled from TRBV2 and TRBJ1-2; 10 bases in between match TRBD1. The sequence derives from an adult with mismatch repair-deficient cancer. The sample here was peripheral blood, taken 76 weeks after starting pembrolizumab. At the DNA level, the sequence is TGTGCCAGCAGCCGGGACAGGGGCAACTATGGCTACACCTTC. It codes for CASSRDRGNYGYTF.